This note documents a single T cell receptor (beta chain) sequence. There is no known antigen for this receptor. Per-base quality was not reported, and no clone a single base away is much larger than it. This record belongs to a study of T-cell reconstitution after alpha-beta-depleted transplantation in children (TCRdb year 2016). Background on the whole study: The study quantitatively tracked T-cell immune reconstitution after TCRalphabeta/CD19-depleted allogeneic hematopoietic cell transplantation in children using TCR repertoire profiling.

Library construction relied on PCR. The sequencer listed for this sample is Illumina HiSeq 2500. TCR library preparation used molecular barcoding, with unique molecular identifiers applied to normalize quantification of the TCRbeta repertoire. TCRdb took the public reads, trimmed them with fastp at Q25, ran MiXCR for clone calling and kept in-frame beta chains. Entries are consolidated by CDR3 protein sequence, retaining the most common genes and DNA. For this sample there are roughly 500,000 distinct CDR3 sequences; about 18% appear just once. The biggest ten clones account for 3.3% of the sample. Including cysteine and phenylalanine, the CDR3 has 16 amino acids. The DNA shown is the 48-base CDR3, in frame from base 1. The germline V gene yields SQVTM for CDR1 and ANQGSEA for CDR2. Trimming removed 8 bases from V and 0 bases from J; the gene matches leave 16 bases unexplained.

Sequencing was performed on PBMCs from the stem cell graft donor, taken from the stem cell graft. The sequence derives from a human donor who donated a stem cell graft to a child with acute lymphoblastic leukemia. This receptor chain uses TRBV29-1 and TRBJ2-7; 7 bases in between match TRBD1. The sequence in DNA is TGCAGCCCCCTCCCCGCCCGACAGGGCCTCTCCTACGAGCAGTACTTC. Its coded protein is CSPLPARQGLSYEQYF.